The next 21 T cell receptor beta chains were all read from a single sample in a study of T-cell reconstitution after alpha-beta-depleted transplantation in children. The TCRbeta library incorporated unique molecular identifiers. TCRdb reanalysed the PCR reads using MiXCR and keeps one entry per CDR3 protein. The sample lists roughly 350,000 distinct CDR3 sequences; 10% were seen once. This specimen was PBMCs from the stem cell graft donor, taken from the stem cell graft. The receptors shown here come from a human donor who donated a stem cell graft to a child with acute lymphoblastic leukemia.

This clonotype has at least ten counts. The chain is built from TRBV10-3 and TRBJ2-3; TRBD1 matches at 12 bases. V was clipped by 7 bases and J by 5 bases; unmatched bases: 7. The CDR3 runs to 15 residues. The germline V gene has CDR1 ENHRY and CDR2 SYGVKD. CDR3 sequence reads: CAITSGQGAGDTQYF. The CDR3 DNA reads TGTGCCATCACCTCGGGACAGGGGGCCGGAGATACGCAGTATTTT.

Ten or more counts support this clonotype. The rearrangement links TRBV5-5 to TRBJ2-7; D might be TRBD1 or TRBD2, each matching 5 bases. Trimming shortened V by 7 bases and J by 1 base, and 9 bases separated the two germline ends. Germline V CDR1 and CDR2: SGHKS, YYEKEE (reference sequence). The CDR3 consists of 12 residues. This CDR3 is CASVGESYEQYF. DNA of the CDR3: TGTGCCAGCGTGGGGGAATCCTACGAGCAGTACTTC.

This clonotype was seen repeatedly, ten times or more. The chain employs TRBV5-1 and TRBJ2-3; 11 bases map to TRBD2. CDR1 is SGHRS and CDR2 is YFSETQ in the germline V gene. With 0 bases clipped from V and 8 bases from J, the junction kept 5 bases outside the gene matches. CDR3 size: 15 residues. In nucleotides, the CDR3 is TGCGCCAGCAGCTTGGAACTAGCGGGGGCGGGTACGCAGTATTTT. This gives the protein CASSLELAGAGTQYF.

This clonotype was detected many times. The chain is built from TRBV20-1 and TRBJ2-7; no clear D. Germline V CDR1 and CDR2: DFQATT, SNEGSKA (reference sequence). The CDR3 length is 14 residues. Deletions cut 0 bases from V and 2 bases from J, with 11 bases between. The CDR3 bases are TGCAGTGCTAGAGATCCCTCAAATACCTACGAGCAGTACTTC. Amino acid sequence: CSARDPSNTYEQYF.

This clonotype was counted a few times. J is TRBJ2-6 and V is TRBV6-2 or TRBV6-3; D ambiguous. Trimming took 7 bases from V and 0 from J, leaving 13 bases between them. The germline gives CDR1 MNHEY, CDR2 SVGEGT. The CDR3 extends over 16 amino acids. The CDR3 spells CASTQSRTSGANVLTF. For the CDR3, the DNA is TGTGCCAGCACCCAATCGCGAACCTCTGGGGCCAACGTCCTGACTTTC.

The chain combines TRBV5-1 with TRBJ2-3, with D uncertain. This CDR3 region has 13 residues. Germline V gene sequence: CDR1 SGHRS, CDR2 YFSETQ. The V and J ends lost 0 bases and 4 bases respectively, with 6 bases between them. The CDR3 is CASSLGVADTQYF. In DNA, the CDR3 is TGCGCCAGCAGCTTGGGGGTAGCAGATACGCAGTATTTT.

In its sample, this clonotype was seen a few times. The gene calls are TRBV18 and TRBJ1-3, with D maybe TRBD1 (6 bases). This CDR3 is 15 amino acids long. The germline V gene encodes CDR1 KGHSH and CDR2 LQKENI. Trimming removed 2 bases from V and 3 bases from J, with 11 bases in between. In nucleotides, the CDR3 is TGTGCCAGCTCACCAGGCCCAGGGGATGGAAACACCATATATTTT. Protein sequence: CASSPGPGDGNTIYF.

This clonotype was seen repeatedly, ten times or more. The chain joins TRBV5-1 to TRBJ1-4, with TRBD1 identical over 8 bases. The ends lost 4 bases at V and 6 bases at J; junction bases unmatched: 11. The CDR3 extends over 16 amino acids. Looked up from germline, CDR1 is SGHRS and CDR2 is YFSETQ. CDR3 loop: CASSPVTGQVYEKLFF. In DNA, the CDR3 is TGCGCCAGCAGCCCAGTCACGGGACAGGTGTATGAAAAACTGTTTTTT.

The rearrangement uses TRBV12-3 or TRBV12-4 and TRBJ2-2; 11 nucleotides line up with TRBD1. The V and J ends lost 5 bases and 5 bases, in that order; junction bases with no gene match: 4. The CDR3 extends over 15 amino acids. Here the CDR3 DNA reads TGTGCCAGCAGTCCCTGGGACAGGGGGACCGGGGAGCTGTTTTTT. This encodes CASSPWDRGTGELFF.

CDR3 sequence (DNA): TGTGCCAGCAGTTACGCAGGGAGTGGCGATGAGCAGTTCTTC. It specifies CASSYAGSGDEQFF. V is TRBV6-5 and J is TRBJ2-1, with D perhaps given as TRBD1 or TRBD2 (5 bases each). Germline CDR1 and CDR2: MNHEY and SVGAGI. Trimming shortened V by 2 bases and J by 8 bases, and 13 bases separated the two germline ends. The CDR3 is 14 amino acids.

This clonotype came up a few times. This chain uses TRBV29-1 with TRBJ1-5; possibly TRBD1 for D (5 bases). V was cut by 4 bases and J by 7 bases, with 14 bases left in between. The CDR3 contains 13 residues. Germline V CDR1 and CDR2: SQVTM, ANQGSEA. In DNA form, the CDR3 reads TGCAGCGTTGCGCCAGGGCGAGGACAGCCCCAGCATTTT. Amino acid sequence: CSVAPGRGQPQHF.

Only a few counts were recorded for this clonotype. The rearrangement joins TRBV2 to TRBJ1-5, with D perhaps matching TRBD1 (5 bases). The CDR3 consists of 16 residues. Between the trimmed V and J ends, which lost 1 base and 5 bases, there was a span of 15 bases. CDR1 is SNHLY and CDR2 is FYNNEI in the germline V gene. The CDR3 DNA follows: TGTGCCAGCAGTGAAGGGGGACGTAGGACGCATCAGCCCCAGCATTTT. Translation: CASSEGGRRTHQPQHF.

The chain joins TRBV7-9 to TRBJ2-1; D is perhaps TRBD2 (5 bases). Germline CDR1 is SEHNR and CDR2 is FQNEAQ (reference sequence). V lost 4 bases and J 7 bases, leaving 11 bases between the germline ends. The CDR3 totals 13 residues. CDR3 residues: CASSSILENEQFF. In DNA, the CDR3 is TGTGCCAGCAGCTCCATACTAGAGAATGAGCAGTTCTTC.

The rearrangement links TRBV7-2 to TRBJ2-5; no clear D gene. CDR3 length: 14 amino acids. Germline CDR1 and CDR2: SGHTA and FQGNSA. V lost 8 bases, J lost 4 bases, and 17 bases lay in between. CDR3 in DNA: TGTGCCAGCCAATCGACCCGAATGGTAGAGACCCAGTACTTC. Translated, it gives CASQSTRMVETQYF.

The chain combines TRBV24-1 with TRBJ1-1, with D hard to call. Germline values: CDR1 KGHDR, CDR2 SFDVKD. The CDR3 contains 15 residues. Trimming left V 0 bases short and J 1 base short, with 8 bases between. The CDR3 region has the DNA TGTGCCACCAGTGATTTGAACAGAAGGAACACTGAAGCTTTCTTT. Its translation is CATSDLNRRNTEAFF.

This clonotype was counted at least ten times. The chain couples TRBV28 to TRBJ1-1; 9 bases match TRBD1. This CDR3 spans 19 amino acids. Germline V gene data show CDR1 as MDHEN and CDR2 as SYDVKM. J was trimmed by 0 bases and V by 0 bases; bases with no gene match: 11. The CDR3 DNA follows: TGTGCCAGCAGTTTATGGAACAGGGGGCTTCGGTTCATGAACACTGAAGCTTTCTTT. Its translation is CASSLWNRGLRFMNTEAFF.

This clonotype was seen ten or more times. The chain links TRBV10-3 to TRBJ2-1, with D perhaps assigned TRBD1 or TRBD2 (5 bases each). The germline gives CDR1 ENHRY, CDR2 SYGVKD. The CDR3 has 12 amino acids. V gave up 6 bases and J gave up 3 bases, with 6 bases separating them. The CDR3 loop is CAIRGDYNEQFF. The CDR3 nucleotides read TGTGCCATCAGGGGGGACTACAATGAGCAGTTCTTC.

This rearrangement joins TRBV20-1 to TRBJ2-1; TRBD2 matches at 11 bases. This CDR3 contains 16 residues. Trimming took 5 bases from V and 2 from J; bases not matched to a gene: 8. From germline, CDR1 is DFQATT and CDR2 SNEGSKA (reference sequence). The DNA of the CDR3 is TGCAGTGCTGGTAAACTAGCGGGAGTAACCTACAATGAGCAGTTCTTC. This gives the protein CSAGKLAGVTYNEQFF.

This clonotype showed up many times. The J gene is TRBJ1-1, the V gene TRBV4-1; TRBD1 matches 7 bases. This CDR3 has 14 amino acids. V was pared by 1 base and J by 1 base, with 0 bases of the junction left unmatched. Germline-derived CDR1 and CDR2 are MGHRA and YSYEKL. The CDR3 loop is CASSQGQGNTEAFF. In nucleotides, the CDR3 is TGCGCCAGCAGCCAAGGACAGGGGAACACTGAAGCTTTCTTT.

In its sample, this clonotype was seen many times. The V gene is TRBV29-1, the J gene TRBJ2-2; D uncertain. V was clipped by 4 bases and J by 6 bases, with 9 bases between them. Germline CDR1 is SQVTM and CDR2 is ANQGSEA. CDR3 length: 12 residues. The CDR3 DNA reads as TGCAGCGTTGTTAGTGTCCCCGGGGAGCTGTTTTTT. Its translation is CSVVSVPGELFF.

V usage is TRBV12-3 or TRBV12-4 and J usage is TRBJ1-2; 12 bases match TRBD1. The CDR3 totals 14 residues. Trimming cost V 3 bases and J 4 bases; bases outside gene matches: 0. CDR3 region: CASSLGQGAYGYTF. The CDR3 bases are TGTGCCAGCAGTTTGGGACAGGGGGCCTATGGCTACACCTTC.